This T cell receptor beta chain came from a study of long-term antiretroviral therapy in people with HIV. V was cut by 1 base and J by 2 bases, with 9 bases left in between. Germline V gives CDR1 SGHTA, CDR2 FQGNSA. The CDR3 runs to 14 residues. Sequencing relied on immunoSEQ assay v3.0, run at survey level. Profiling relied on immunoSEQ multiplex PCR, and the TCRdb table lists in-frame clones only, not all of them. Of more than 35,000 clones in the sample, around 75% were seen once. Source: unsorted PBMCs, taken 1.5 years after starting antiretroviral therapy. The chain employs TRBV7-2 and TRBJ2-7; D ambiguous. This TCR came from a man between 18 and 35 years old with HIV. CDR3 amino acids: CASSLEGIPYEQYF. DNA of the CDR3: TGTGCCAGCAGCTTAGAAGGTATCCCCTACGAGCAGTACTTC. Combining the CDR3 with reference TRBV7-2 and TRBJ2-7 gives the whole variable domain GAGVSQSPSNKVTEKGKDVELRCDPISGHTALYWYRQSLGQGLEFLIYFQGNSAPDKSGLPSDRFSAERTGGSVSTLTIQRTQQEDSAVYLCASSLEGIPYEQYFGPGTRLTVT.